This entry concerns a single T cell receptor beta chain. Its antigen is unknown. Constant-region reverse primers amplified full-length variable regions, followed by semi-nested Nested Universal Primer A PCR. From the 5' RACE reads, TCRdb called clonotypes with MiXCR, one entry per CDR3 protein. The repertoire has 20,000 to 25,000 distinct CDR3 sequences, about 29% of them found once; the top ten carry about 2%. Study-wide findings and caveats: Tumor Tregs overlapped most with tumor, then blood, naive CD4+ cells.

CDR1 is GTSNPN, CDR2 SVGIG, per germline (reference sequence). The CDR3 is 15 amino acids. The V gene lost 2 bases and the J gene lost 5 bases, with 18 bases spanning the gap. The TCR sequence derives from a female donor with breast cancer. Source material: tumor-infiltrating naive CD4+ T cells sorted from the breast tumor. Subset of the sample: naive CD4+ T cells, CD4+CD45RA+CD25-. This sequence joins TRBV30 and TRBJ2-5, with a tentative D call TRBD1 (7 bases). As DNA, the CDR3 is TGTGCCTGGAGTACATCAGGGGGGCGCCAGGAGACCCAGTACTTC. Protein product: CAWSTSGGRQETQYF.